These T cell receptor beta chains were read from a single sample in a study of blood T cell repertoires in COVID-19. Libraries were prepared by immunoSEQ multiplex PCR; TCRdb keeps only in-frame clonotypes and omits some of them. The data show approximately 180,000 clones, 80% to 90% seen once. Sequencing was performed on peripheral blood. The receptors originated from a man aged 55 to 69 with acute or convalescent COVID-19. Each CDR3 is given with its conserved first and last residue. A D gene is named only where the DNA matches it firmly. Clone size is shown for a subset of rows, as once, few, many or a class of expanded clone.

>TRBJ2-7|TRBD2|TRBV5-1|-
CASSLTSGSVYEQYF
TGCGCCAGCAGCCTCACTAGCGGGAGCGTCTACGAGCAGTACTTC
>TRBJ1-6|-|TRBV5-1|-
CASSPEAILTSYNSPLHF
TGCGCCAGCAGCCCTGAGGCGATCTTGACGTCCTATAATTCACCCCTCCACTTT
>TRBJ2-4|-|TRBV3-1/TRBV3-2|-
CASSLSTLAKNIQYF
TGTGCCAGCAGTCTAAGCACCCTAGCCAAAAACATTCAGTACTTC
>TRBJ2-2|-|TRBV19|-
CASRLRGEAGELFF
TGTGCCAGTAGACTCAGGGGGGAAGCCGGGGAGCTGTTTTTT
>TRBJ2-5|-|TRBV28|-
CASSPETGRQETQYF
TGTGCCAGCAGTCCGGAGACAGGGAGGCAAGAGACCCAGTACTTC
>TRBJ2-5|TRBD1|TRBV24-1|-
CATSDPGTGVRETQYF
TGTGCCACCAGTGACCCAGGGACAGGCGTGCGGGAGACCCAGTACTTC
>TRBJ2-7|-|TRBV28|-
CASKVGRGTTYEQYF
TGTGCCAGCAAGGTGGGCAGGGGCACAACCTACGAGCAGTACTTC
>TRBJ1-5|TRBD1|TRBV27|-
CASSFLTGEAKRPQHF
TGTGCCAGCAGTTTTCTAACAGGGGAGGCGAAGAGACCCCAGCATTTT
>TRBJ2-7|TRBD2|TRBV13|-
CASSYTGTSGREQYF
TGTGCCAGCAGCTACACCGGGACTAGCGGGAGGGAGCAGTACTTC
>TRBJ1-3|TRBD1|TRBV9|once
CASSGDRGAGNTIYF
TGTGCCAGCAGTGGGGACAGGGGGGCTGGAAACACCATATATTTT
>TRBJ2-1|-|TRBV20-1|-
CSAAPYNEQFF
TGCAGTGCTGCGCCGTACAATGAGCAGTTCTTC
>TRBJ2-5|TRBD1|TRBV27|once
CASSWDRYEETQYF
TGTGCCAGCAGTTGGGACAGGTATGAAGAGACCCAGTACTTC
>TRBJ1-5|-|TRBV4-1|once
CASSQLGPTGRGRVSNQPQHF
TGCGCCAGCAGCCAATTGGGCCCCACTGGCAGGGGACGTGTAAGCAATCAGCCCCAGCATTTT